What follows are 7 T cell receptor beta chains derived from one specimen sequenced in a study of blood T cells in healthy people across ages. Next came a second PCR, run for about 7 to 11 cycles, which used a sample-barcoded 5' primer along with a J-beta primer mix. TCRdb re-analysed the 5' RACE reads in MiXCR, keeping a single row per CDR3 protein. The data show roughly 570,000 distinct CDR3 sequences, 27% seen once. Sequencing used blood. Receptor source: a woman in her 70s in good health.

This clonotype appeared a few times. V and J are TRBV7-3 and TRBJ1-1; D perhaps matches TRBD1 (5 bases). Trimming stripped 2 bases from V and 3 bases from J, with 13 bases between. The CDR3 runs 15 residues. Germline V lookup: CDR1 SGHTA, CDR2 FQGTGA. The CDR3 sequence: CASSLVQGPYTEAFF. DNA for the CDR3: TGTGCCAGCAGCTTAGTCCAGGGCCCTTACACTGAAGCTTTCTTT.

This clonotype occurred a few times. The chain couples TRBV28 to TRBJ2-5; 9 nucleotides line up with TRBD2. The J call may be faulty, since TRBJ2-1 better matches the DNA end. Per germline, CDR1 MDHEN and CDR2 SYDVKM. This CDR3 is built from 15 residues. The CDR3 sequence: CASRGLAAGTHEQFF. CDR3 nucleotides: TGTGCCAGCAGGGGACTAGCAGCGGGCACGCATGAGCAGTTCTTC.

This clonotype has only a few counts. This chain joins TRBV7-2 and TRBJ2-3; 11 bases align to TRBD2. The CDR3 runs to 16 residues. With 4 bases clipped from V and 5 bases from J, the junction kept 8 bases outside the gene matches. Per the germline V gene, CDR1 is SGHTA and CDR2 is FQGNSA. Here the CDR3 reads CASSSVAGGLRDTQYF. CDR3 in DNA: TGTGCCAGCAGCTCTGTAGCGGGGGGGCTAAGAGATACGCAGTATTTT.

The rearrangement uses TRBV27 and TRBJ1-1, with D uncertain. CDR1 is MNHEY, CDR2 SMNVEV, per germline (reference sequence). Trimming removed 1 base from V and 3 bases from J, with 21 bases in between. The CDR3 length is 18 residues. This CDR3 reads CASSLYSHSPGLDTEAFF. As DNA, the CDR3 is TGTGCCAGCAGTTTATATTCCCACAGCCCTGGCTTGGACACTGAAGCTTTCTTT.

V is TRBV29-1 and J is TRBJ2-5; 10 bases align to TRBD1. CDR1 and CDR2 (germline): SQVTM, ANQGSEA. CDR3 length: 13 amino acids. Germline trimming cut 7 bases from V and 4 bases from J; bases unmatched to any gene: 6. The CDR3 loop reads CSAGGDRGETQYF. For the CDR3, the DNA is TGCAGCGCCGGTGGGGACAGGGGAGAGACCCAGTACTTC.

The V call is TRBV20-1, the J call TRBJ1-5; D remains unclear. This CDR3 contains 15 residues. Trimming removed 0 bases at V and 0 bases at J, with 9 bases between. The germline V gene has CDR1 DFQATT and CDR2 SNEGSKA (reference sequence). The CDR3 DNA reads TGCAGTGCTAGAGAAGACGGTTATAGCAATCAGCCCCAGCATTTT. This sequence encodes CSAREDGYSNQPQHF.

This chain joins TRBV2 and TRBJ2-7, with a weak D call TRBD2 (7 bases). The V gene's germline CDR1 is SNHLY and CDR2 FYNNEI. This CDR3 comprises 12 residues. The germline V and J ends were trimmed by 8 bases and 3 bases, with 11 bases remaining between them. The CDR3 region has the DNA TGTGCCAGCGGGGGGGACAACTACGAGCAGTACTTC. Translated: CASGGDNYEQYF.